A single sample is the source of the 8 T cell receptor beta chains below, sequenced in a study of T-cell memory formation after mild COVID-19. A single record per CDR3 protein comes from TCRdb applying MiXCR to the 5' RACE reads. This table has 80,000 to 95,000 distinct CDR3 sequences, approximately 25% appearing once. Sequencing input: PBMCs or a T cell subset sorted from them (not recorded which). All receptors come from a man between 18 and 35 years old who had mild COVID-19 (a few samples of this study predate the infection). Cell type and time point are not known.

This clonotype was seen more than once but under ten times. The gene calls are TRBV6-2 or TRBV6-3 and TRBJ2-3, with D possibly matching TRBD2 (6 bases). The germline V gene encodes CDR1 MNHEY and CDR2 SVGEGT. This CDR3 contains 15 residues. V lost 6 bases, J lost 2 bases, and 15 bases lay in between. The CDR3 bases are TGTGCCAGCAGAGTTCAGGGACTTATCACAGATACGCAGTATTTT. Its translation: CASRVQGLITDTQYF.

This chain uses TRBV12-3 or TRBV12-4 with TRBJ1-2; tentatively, D is TRBD1 (5 bases). Deletions cut 4 bases from V and 7 bases from J, with 13 bases between. The CDR3 runs 13 residues. CDR3 bases: TGTGCCAGCAGTTCGACAGTAGAGGGTGGCTACACCTTC. This sequence encodes CASSSTVEGGYTF.

J is TRBJ1-1 and V is TRBV6-1; no clear D. The CDR3 consists of 12 residues. The germline V and J ends were trimmed by 11 bases and 5 bases, with 15 bases remaining between them. Germline V gives CDR1 MNHNS, CDR2 SASEGT. As DNA, the CDR3 is TGTGCCTCCTTCGGGTGGAGGACTGAAGCTTTCTTT. Its protein is CASFGWRTEAFF.

This clonotype was detected only a few times. V gene TRBV3-1 combines with J gene TRBJ1-1; D gene unclear. CDR3 length equals 12 residues. Germline loops: CDR1 LGHDT, CDR2 YNNKEL (reference sequence). Trimming took off 1 base at V and 6 bases at J, with 6 bases between the two ends. DNA for the CDR3: TGTGCCAGCAGCCAAGTAGGGTCTGAAGCTTTCTTT. This sequence encodes CASSQVGSEAFF.

This clonotype was detected a few times. The chain links TRBV28 to TRBJ1-1; 9 bases align to TRBD1. V shed 6 bases, J shed 0 bases, and the junction held 8 bases outside the gene matches. Germline CDR1 is MDHEN and CDR2 is SYDVKM. CDR3 size: 16 residues. The CDR3 loop is CASRRVGTGMNTEAFF. In nucleotides, the CDR3 is TGTGCCAGCAGGCGGGTCGGGACAGGGATGAACACTGAAGCTTTCTTT.

This clonotype was observed a few times. The chain employs TRBV11-2 and TRBJ2-7; perhaps TRBD1 as D (5 bases). The CDR3 covers 17 residues. From germline, CDR1 is SGHAT and CDR2 FQNNGV. Trimming left V 1 base short and J 1 base short, with 17 bases between. Here the CDR3 reads CASSLAPGFAGSYEQYF. The CDR3 nucleotides read TGTGCCAGCAGCTTAGCTCCTGGGTTCGCAGGGTCCTACGAGCAGTACTTC.

There are a few counts of this clonotype. This chain uses TRBV27 with TRBJ2-3, with D perhaps matching TRBD2 (6 bases). The CDR3 has 16 residues. Germline values: CDR1 MNHEY, CDR2 SMNVEV (reference sequence). Trimming pared 5 bases from V and 5 bases from J, leaving 20 bases between. In nucleotides, the CDR3 is TGTGCCAGCAGTGGTCTGGACTATTCCGGCGGAGATACGCAGTATTTT. Its protein is CASSGLDYSGGDTQYF.

The rearrangement joins TRBV20-1 to TRBJ1-2, with 7 bases aligning to TRBD1. There are 11 residues in the CDR3. Trimming removed 5 bases from V and 8 bases from J; junction bases left unmatched: 5. Germline values: CDR1 DFQATT, CDR2 SNEGSKA (reference sequence). CDR3 protein: CSAYRGNGYTF. CDR3 sequence (DNA): TGCAGTGCTTACAGGGGAAACGGCTACACCTTC.